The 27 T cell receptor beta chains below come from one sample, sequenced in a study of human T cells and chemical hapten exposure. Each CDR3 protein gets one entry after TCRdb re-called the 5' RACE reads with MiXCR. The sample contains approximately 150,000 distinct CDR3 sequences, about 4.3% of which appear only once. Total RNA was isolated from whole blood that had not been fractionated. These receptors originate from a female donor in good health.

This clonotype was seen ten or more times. For the CDR3, the DNA is TGCAGTGCTAGAGATAGGGGTGTCCGGCGCGGGACTGAAGCTTTCTTT. This gives the protein CSARDRGVRRGTEAFF. V gene TRBV20-1 combines with J gene TRBJ1-1, with D maybe TRBD1 (5 bases). Germline V gene lookup returns CDR1 DFQATT and CDR2 SNEGSKA (reference sequence). V was trimmed by 0 bases and J by 5 bases, leaving 19 bases between them. The CDR3 is 16 residues long.

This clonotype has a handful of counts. The CDR3 DNA sequence: TGTGCCATCAGTGGTCGAGGGGGCGATCACGGGGAGCTGTTTTTT. Its protein product is CAISGRGGDHGELFF. The chain has TRBV10-3 and TRBJ2-2; 7 bases line up with TRBD1. This CDR3 has 15 residues. V lost 4 bases and J lost 7; bases outside the gene matches: 9. CDR1 is ENHRY, CDR2 SYGVKD, per germline.

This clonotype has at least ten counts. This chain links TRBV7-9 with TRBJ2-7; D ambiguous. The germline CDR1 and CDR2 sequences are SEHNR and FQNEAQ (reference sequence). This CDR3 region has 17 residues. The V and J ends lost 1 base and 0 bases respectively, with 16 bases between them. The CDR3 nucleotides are TGTGCCAGCAGCTTAGGGTTAGGCAGGCCTTACTCCTACGAGCAGTACTTC. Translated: CASSLGLGRPYSYEQYF.

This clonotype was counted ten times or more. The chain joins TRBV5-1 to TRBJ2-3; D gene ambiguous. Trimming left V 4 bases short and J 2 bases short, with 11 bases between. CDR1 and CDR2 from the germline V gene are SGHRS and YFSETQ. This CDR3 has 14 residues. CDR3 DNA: TGCGCCAGCAGCGGCGGACCGATCACAGATACGCAGTATTTT. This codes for CASSGGPITDTQYF. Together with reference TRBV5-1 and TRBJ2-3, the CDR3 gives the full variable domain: KAGVTQTPRYLIKTRGQQVTLSCSPISGHRSVSWYQQTPGQGLQFLFEYFSETQRNKGNFPGRFSGRQFSNSRSEMNVSTLELGDSALYLCASSGGPITDTQYFGPGTRLTVL.

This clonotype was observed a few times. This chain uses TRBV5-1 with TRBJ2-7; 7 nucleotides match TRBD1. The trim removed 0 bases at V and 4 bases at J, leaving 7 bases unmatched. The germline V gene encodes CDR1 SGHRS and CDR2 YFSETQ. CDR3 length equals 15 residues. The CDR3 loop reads CASSLEGTVVYEQYF. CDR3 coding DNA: TGCGCCAGCAGCTTGGAAGGGACAGTTGTTTACGAGCAGTACTTC.

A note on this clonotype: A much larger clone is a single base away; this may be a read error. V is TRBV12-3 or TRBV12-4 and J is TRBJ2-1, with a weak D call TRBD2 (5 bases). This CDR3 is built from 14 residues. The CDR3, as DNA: TGTGACAGCAGTCAAGGGCCGGGGAGCTATGAGCAGTTCTTC. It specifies CDSSQGPGSYEQFF.

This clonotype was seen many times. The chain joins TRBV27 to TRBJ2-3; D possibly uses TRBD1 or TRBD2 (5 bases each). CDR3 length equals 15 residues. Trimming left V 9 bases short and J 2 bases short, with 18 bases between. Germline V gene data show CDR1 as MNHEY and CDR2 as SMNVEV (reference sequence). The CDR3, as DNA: TGTGCCAGTCAAAAGGGGACCCTCTCCACAGATACGCAGTATTTT. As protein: CASQKGTLSTDTQYF.

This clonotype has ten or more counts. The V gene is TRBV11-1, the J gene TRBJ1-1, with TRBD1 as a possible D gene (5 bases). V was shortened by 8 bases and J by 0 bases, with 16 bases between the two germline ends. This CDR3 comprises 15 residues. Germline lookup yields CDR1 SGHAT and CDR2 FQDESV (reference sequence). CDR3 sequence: CASCSPGAMNTEAFF. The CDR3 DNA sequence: TGTGCCAGCTGCTCCCCCGGGGCGATGAACACTGAAGCTTTCTTT.

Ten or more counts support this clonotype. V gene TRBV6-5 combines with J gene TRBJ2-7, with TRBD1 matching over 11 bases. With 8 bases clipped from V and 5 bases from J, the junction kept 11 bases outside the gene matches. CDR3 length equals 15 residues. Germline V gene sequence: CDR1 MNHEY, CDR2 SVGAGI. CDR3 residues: CASATGQGANHEQYF. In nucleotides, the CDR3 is TGTGCCAGCGCTACCGGACAGGGGGCCAACCACGAGCAGTACTTC.

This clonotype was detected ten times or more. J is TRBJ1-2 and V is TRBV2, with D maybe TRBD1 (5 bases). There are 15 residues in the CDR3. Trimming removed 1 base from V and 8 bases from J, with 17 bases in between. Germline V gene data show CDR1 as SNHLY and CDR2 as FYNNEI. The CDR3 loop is CASSEVRDSPQGYTF. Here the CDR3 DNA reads TGTGCCAGCAGTGAAGTTAGAGACAGCCCGCAGGGCTACACCTTC.

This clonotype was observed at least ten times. CDR3 in DNA: TGCAGCGTTGAGGAGGGGTCCCACGAGCAGTACTTC. This sequence encodes CSVEEGSHEQYF. The J gene is TRBJ2-7, the V gene TRBV29-1; the D gene is possibly TRBD2 (6 bases). The V and J ends lost 3 bases and 5 bases respectively, with 11 bases between them. In germline, CDR1 is SQVTM, CDR2 ANQGSEA. CDR3 length: 12 residues.

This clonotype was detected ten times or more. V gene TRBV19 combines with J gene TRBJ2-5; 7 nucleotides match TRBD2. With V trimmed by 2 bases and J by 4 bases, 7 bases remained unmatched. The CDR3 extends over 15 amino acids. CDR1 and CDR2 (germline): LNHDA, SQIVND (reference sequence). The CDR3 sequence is CASSISGGGRETQYF. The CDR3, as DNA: TGTGCCAGTAGTATAAGTGGGGGGGGAAGAGAGACCCAGTACTTC.

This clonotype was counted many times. CDR3 sequence: CSVAELSETQYF. The CDR3 DNA is TGCAGCGTCGCAGAGTTATCCGAGACCCAGTACTTC. The rearrangement uses TRBV29-1 and TRBJ2-5; D is uncertain. This CDR3 has 12 residues. CDR1 and CDR2 (germline): SQVTM, ANQGSEA. V was trimmed by 6 bases and J by 5 bases, leaving 13 bases between them.

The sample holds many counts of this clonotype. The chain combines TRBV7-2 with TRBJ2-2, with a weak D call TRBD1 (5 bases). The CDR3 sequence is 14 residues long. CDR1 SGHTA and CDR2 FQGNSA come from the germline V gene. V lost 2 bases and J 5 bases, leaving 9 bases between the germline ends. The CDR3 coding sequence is TGTGCCAGCAGCTTATTCGGACATACCGGGGAGCTGTTTTTT. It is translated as CASSLFGHTGELFF. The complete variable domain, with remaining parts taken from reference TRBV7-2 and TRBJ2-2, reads GAGVSQSPSNKVTEKGKDVELRCDPISGHTALYWYRQSLGQGLEFLIYFQGNSAPDKSGLPSDRFSAERTGGSVSTLTIQRTQQEDSAVYLCASSLFGHTGELFFGEGSRLTVL.

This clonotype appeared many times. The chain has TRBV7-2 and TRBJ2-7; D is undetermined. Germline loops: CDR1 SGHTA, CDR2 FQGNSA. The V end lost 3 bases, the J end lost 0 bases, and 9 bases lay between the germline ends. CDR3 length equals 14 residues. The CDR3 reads CASSLGGASYEQYF. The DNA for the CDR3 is TGTGCCAGCAGCTTGGGCGGTGCCTCCTACGAGCAGTACTTC.

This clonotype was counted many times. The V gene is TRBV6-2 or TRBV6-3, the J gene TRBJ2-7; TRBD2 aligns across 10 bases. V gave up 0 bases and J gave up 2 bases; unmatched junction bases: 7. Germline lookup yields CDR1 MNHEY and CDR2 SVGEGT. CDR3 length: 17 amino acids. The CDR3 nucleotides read TGTGCCAGCAGTTACTCGTTGACTAGCGGGTTGGCCTACGAGCAGTACTTC. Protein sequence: CASSYSLTSGLAYEQYF.

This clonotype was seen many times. The DNA of the CDR3 is TGCAGCGTTGCCAGGGGGCACACTGAAGCTTTCTTT. Translating gives CSVARGHTEAFF. The chain carries TRBV29-1 and TRBJ1-1, with TRBD1 matching 8 bases. The germline CDR1 and CDR2 sequences are SQVTM and ANQGSEA. The CDR3 extends over 12 amino acids. The J segment lost 3 bases and the V segment lost 4 bases, leaving 1 base of the junction unmatched. Variable domain in full (rest from reference TRBV29-1 and TRBJ1-1): SAVISQKPSRDICQRGTSLTIQCQVDSQVTMMFWYRQQPGQSLTLIATANQGSEATYESGFVIDKFPISRPNLTFSTLTVSNMSPEDSSIYLCSVARGHTEAFFGQGTRLTVV.

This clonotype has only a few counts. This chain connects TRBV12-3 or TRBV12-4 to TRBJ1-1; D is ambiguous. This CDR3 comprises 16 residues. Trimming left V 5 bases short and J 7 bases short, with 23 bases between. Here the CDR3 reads CASSPARMGSRGEAFF. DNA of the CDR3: TGTGCCAGCAGTCCCGCTCGGATGGGCAGCAGAGGTGAAGCTTTCTTT.

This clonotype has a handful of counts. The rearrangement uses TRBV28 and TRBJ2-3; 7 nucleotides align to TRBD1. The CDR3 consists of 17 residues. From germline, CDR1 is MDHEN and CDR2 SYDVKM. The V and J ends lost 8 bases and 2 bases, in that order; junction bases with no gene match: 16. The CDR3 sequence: CASGLRTGKTSTDTQYF. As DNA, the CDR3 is TGTGCCAGCGGGTTACGGACAGGCAAAACATCCACAGATACGCAGTATTTT.

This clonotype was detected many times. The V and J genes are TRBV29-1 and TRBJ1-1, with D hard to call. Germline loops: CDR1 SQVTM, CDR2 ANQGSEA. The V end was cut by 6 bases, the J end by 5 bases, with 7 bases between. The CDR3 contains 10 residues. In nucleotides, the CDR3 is TGCAGCGTGTCGAGGACTGAAGCTTTCTTT. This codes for CSVSRTEAFF.

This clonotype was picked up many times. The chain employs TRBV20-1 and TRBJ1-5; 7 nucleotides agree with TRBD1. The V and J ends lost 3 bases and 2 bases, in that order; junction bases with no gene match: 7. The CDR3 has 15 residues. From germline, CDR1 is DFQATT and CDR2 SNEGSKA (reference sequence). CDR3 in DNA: TGCAGTGCTAGGGGGCAGGGGGGAGGCAATCAGCCCCAGCATTTT. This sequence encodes CSARGQGGGNQPQHF.

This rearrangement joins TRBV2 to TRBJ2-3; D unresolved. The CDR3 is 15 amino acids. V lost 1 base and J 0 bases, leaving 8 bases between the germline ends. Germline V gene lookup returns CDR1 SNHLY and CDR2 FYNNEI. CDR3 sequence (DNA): TGTGCCAGCAGTGAAGTGTCTTCTAGCACAGATACGCAGTATTTT. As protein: CASSEVSSSTDTQYF. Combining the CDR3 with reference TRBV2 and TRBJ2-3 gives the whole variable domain EPEVTQTPSHQVTQMGQEVILRCVPISNHLYFYWYRQILGQKVEFLVSFYNNEISEKSEIFDDQFSVERPDGSNFTLKIRSTKLEDSAMYFCASSEVSSSTDTQYFGPGTRLTVL.

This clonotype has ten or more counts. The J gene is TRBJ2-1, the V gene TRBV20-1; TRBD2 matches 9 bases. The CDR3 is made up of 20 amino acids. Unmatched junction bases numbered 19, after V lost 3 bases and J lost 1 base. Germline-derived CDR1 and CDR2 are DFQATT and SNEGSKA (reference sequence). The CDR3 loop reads CSASAALAEGGGGSYNEQFF. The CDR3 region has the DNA TGCAGTGCTAGCGCGGCCTTAGCGGAAGGCGGGGGGGGGTCCTACAATGAGCAGTTCTTC.

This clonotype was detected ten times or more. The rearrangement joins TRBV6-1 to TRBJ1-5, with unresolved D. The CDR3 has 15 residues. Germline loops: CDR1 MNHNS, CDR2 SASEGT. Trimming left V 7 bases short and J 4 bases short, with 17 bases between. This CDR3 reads CASTKGRAVNQPQHF. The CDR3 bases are TGTGCCAGCACAAAGGGAAGGGCCGTTAATCAGCCCCAGCATTTT.

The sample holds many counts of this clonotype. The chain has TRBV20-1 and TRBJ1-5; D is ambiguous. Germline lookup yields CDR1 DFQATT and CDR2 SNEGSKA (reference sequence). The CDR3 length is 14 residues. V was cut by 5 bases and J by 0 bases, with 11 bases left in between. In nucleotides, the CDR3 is TGCAGTGCTGGTAGGGCTAATAGCAATCAGCCCCAGCATTTT. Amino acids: CSAGRANSNQPQHF.

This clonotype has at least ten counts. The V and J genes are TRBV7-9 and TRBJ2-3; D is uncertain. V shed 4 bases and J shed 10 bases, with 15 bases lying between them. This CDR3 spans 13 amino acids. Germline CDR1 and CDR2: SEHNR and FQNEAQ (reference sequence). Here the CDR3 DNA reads TGTGCCAGCAGCTGGTCAAACGCAGAGGCGCAGTATTTT. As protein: CASSWSNAEAQYF.

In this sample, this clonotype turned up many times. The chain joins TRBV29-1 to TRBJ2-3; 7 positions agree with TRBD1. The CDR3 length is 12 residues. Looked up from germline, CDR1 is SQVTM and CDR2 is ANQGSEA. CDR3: CGTTGLTDTQYF. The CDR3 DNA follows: TGCGGTACGACAGGGCTTACAGATACGCAGTATTTT.